Listed here are 24 T cell receptor beta chains from one sample, sequenced in a study of CD8+CD57+ T cells in acquired aplastic anemia. Genomic DNA templated the TCR beta VDJ and CDR3 profiling. In TCRdb, the reads were re-called with MiXCR into one record per CDR3 protein. The sample lists around 250,000 distinct CDR3 sequences, approximately 57% seen once, with around 8% in the top ten. The specimen sequenced was sorted CD4+, CD8+, or CD8+CD57+ T cells (not recorded which) from PBMCs. The receptors were gathered from a human donor with severe aplastic anemia or a healthy control (not recorded which).

This chain's CDR3 is CASSKSGGTTETQYF. Written as DNA, the CDR3 is TGTGCCAGCAGCAAGAGCGGGGGGACAACAGAGACCCAGTACTTC. The chain links TRBV7-3 to TRBJ2-5, with 9 bases fitting TRBD2. V shed 5 bases and J 4 bases; nucleotides not matched to a gene: 8. Germline values: CDR1 SGHTA, CDR2 FQGTGA. This CDR3 has 15 amino acids.

This sequence joins TRBV2 and TRBJ2-5, with D perhaps matching TRBD2 (6 bases). Trimming shortened V by 0 bases and J by 1 base, and 6 bases separated the two germline ends. CDR1 is SNHLY, CDR2 FYNNEI, per germline. The CDR3 is 14 amino acids. CDR3 residues: CASSEAGGQETQYF. The CDR3 DNA reads TGTGCCAGCAGTGAAGCCGGGGGCCAAGAGACCCAGTACTTC.

This rearrangement joins TRBV20-1 to TRBJ1-2, with D perhaps matching TRBD1 (5 bases). There are 15 residues in the CDR3. The ends were cut back, 3 bases at V and 2 bases at J, with 16 bases in the middle. Germline assignment: CDR1 DFQATT and CDR2 SNEGSKA (reference sequence). The CDR3 loop is CSASWQGRGNYGYTF. CDR3 coding DNA: TGCAGTGCTAGCTGGCAGGGAAGGGGCAACTATGGCTACACCTTC.

This clonotype was observed a single time. This chain connects TRBV10-2 to TRBJ1-1; 7 bases are shared with TRBD1. This CDR3 contains 15 residues. The ends lost 5 bases at V and 8 bases at J; junction bases unmatched: 14. Germline assignment: CDR1 WSHSY and CDR2 SAAADI. The chain's CDR3 is CASSKPGGGIGEAFF. The CDR3 coding sequence is TGCGCCAGCAGTAAACCAGGGGGTGGGATTGGGGAAGCTTTCTTT.

V is TRBV11-2 and J is TRBJ2-5; 7 bases agree with TRBD2. Trimming cost V 1 base and J 4 bases; bases outside gene matches: 9. The CDR3 spans 16 residues. Germline CDR1 is SGHAT and CDR2 is FQNNGV. CDR3 region: CASSLVGRVETETQYF. Here the CDR3 DNA reads TGTGCCAGCAGCTTAGTGGGGAGGGTGGAGACAGAGACCCAGTACTTC.

The sample holds many counts of this clonotype. The chain has TRBV5-1 and TRBJ2-5; TRBD2 matches 16 bases. The CDR3 extends over 22 amino acids. The V segment lost 1 base and the J segment 6 bases; nucleotides outside the gene matches: 21. Per germline, CDR1 SGHRS and CDR2 YFSETQ. Here the CDR3 reads CASSLYPRTGGTSGGAFQTQYF. DNA of the CDR3: TGCGCCAGCAGCTTGTATCCCCGAACGGGGGGGACTAGCGGGGGGGCTTTCCAGACCCAGTACTTC.

The chain employs TRBV24-1 and TRBJ2-3; D gene unclear. Germline V lookup: CDR1 KGHDR, CDR2 SFDVKD. V lost 2 bases and J lost 7, with 6 bases in between. The CDR3 extends over 12 amino acids. CDR3 nucleotides: TGTGCCACCAGTGATTCAAAACATACGCAGTATTTT. It encodes CATSDSKHTQYF.

The rearrangement uses TRBV7-9 and TRBJ1-1; D is possibly TRBD1 (5 bases). The CDR3 spans 13 residues. Germline loops: CDR1 SEHNR, CDR2 FQNEAQ (reference sequence). The V end was cut by 8 bases, the J end by 1 base, with 11 bases between. The CDR3 reads CASELQGNTEAFF. The CDR3 DNA follows: TGTGCCAGCGAACTTCAGGGGAACACTGAAGCTTTCTTT.

This clonotype has ten or more counts. V and J are TRBV11-2 and TRBJ2-5; 11 bases match TRBD2. V was pared by 1 base and J by 2 bases, with 3 bases of the junction left unmatched. Germline V gives CDR1 SGHAT, CDR2 FQNNGV. This CDR3 spans 16 amino acids. The CDR3 DNA is TGTGCCAGCAGCTTAGGGGCTAGCGGGGGGCAAGAGACCCAGTACTTC. Translation gives CASSLGASGGQETQYF.

This clonotype was counted once. Since no conserved phenylalanine or tryptophan closes the CDR3, a read error is the likely cause. The rearrangement uses TRBV2 and TRBJ2-7, with D unresolved. V was cut by 3 bases and J by 4 bases, with 4 bases left in between. The CDR3 sequence is 11 residues long. Germline loops: CDR1 SNHLY, CDR2 FYNNEI. In DNA, the CDR3 is TGTGCCAGCAGTGAGGGATACGAGCAGTACTCC. Translating gives CASSEGYEQYS.

This clonotype was counted at least ten times. This chain connects TRBV7-2 to TRBJ1-6; 9 bases agree with TRBD1. This CDR3 region has 17 residues. In germline, CDR1 is SGHTA, CDR2 FQGNSA. With 3 bases clipped from V and 8 bases from J, the junction kept 11 bases outside the gene matches. This chain's CDR3 is CASSFSPPGTGYSPLHF. CDR3 in DNA: TGTGCCAGCAGCTTTTCCCCCCCCGGGACAGGGTATTCACCCCTCCACTTT. Full variable domain (rest looked up from reference TRBV7-2 and TRBJ1-6): GAGVSQSPSNKVTEKGKDVELRCDPISGHTALYWYRQSLGQGLEFLIYFQGNSAPDKSGLPSDRFSAERTGGSVSTLTIQRTQQEDSAVYLCASSFSPPGTGYSPLHFGNGTRLTVT.

The gene calls are TRBV25-1 and TRBJ2-3; D remains ambiguous. Germline values: CDR1 MGHDK, CDR2 SYGVNS. CDR3 length equals 18 residues. Trimming removed 4 bases at V and 2 bases at J, with 22 bases between. The CDR3 sequence is CASSVRVPHVLPTDTQYF. The CDR3 DNA reads as TGTGCCAGCAGTGTACGAGTCCCCCACGTCCTCCCCACAGATACGCAGTATTTT.

This chain's CDR3 is CASSAPKTGDSNQPQHF. The CDR3 DNA reads as TGTGCCAGCAGTGCACCTAAGACAGGGGATAGCAATCAGCCCCAGCATTTT. The chain has TRBV25-1 and TRBJ1-5; TRBD1 matches 8 bases. V was clipped by 4 bases and J by 0 bases; unmatched bases: 8. This CDR3 has 17 amino acids. Germline CDR1 MGHDK, CDR2 SYGVNS.

This chain joins TRBV10-1 and TRBJ2-1; 8 bases agree with TRBD1. The J segment lost 9 bases and the V segment lost 9 bases, leaving 7 bases of the junction unmatched. This CDR3 has 12 amino acids. Germline lookup yields CDR1 WNHNN and CDR2 SYGVQD (reference sequence). CDR3 nucleotide sequence: TGCGCCAGTTCGCGACAGGGGAGTGAGCAGTTCTTC. It translates to CASSRQGSEQFF.

Comments on this clonotype: The germline gene is not matched at one end of the junction; a read error may be the cause. The genes are TRBV20-1 and TRBJ1-2; a possible D gene is TRBD1 (6 bases). This CDR3 is 13 amino acids long. Germline CDR1 reads DFQATT; CDR2 reads SNEGSKA (reference sequence). CDR3 coding DNA: TGCAGTGCGAGAGATACAGGGAACTTGGGCTACACCTTC. This encodes CSARDTGNLGYTF.

The chain recombines TRBV2 with TRBJ1-5; D is perhaps TRBD1 (5 bases). CDR3 length equals 14 residues. Trimming removed 2 bases from V and 8 bases from J, with 13 bases in between. Per germline, CDR1 SNHLY and CDR2 FYNNEI. CDR3 DNA sequence: TGTGCCAGCAGTGAACGACAGCCACTGGAGCCCCAGCATTTT. Protein sequence: CASSERQPLEPQHF.

This chain joins TRBV24-1 and TRBJ2-1; D ambiguous. Germline values: CDR1 KGHDR, CDR2 SFDVKD. Trimming removed 1 base from V and 4 bases from J, with 4 bases in between. The CDR3 has 13 amino acids. CDR3 sequence: CATSDLGYNEQFF. The CDR3 DNA sequence: TGTGCCACCAGTGATTTAGGATACAATGAGCAGTTCTTC.

This clonotype has only a few counts. This chain links TRBV19 with TRBJ1-3; no clear D gene. This CDR3 comprises 14 residues. V was trimmed by 4 bases and J by 0 bases, leaving 7 bases between them. Germline CDR1 LNHDA, CDR2 SQIVND (reference sequence). The CDR3 coding sequence is TGTGCCAGTAGTAGATCGAGCTCTGGAAACACCATATATTTT. This gives the protein CASSRSSSGNTIYF. The variable domain in full, with the rest retrieved from reference TRBV19 and TRBJ1-3, is DGGITQSPKYLFRKEGQNVTLSCEQNLNHDAMYWYRQDPGQGLRLIYYSQIVNDFQKGDIAEGYSVSREKKESFPLTVTSAQKNPTAFYLCASSRSSSGNTIYFGEGSWLTVV.

This clonotype was detected many times. CDR3 amino acids: CASSYLIGDSSQETQYF. CDR3 bases: TGTGCCAGCAGTTACTTGATAGGGGACAGCTCTCAAGAGACCCAGTACTTC. This chain connects TRBV6-6 to TRBJ2-5; 7 bases line up with TRBD1. The V and J ends lost 1 base and 2 bases, in that order; junction bases with no gene match: 10. The CDR3 covers 17 residues. Germline-derived CDR1 and CDR2 are MNHNY and SVGAGI (reference sequence).

Points on this clonotype: A read error may produce the germline difference seen at one junction end. The V and J genes are TRBV6-5 and TRBJ1-6, with a tentative D call TRBD1 (5 bases). From germline, CDR1 is MNHEY and CDR2 SVGAGI. This CDR3 comprises 14 residues. Here the CDR3 reads CASGASSYNAPLHF. CDR3 in DNA: TGCGCCAGCGGGGCCAGCTCCTATAATGCACCCCTCCACTTT.

The chain uses TRBV7-2 and TRBJ2-5, with 9 nucleotides matching TRBD1. There are 15 residues in the CDR3. Germline trimming cut 3 bases from V and 9 bases from J; bases unmatched to any gene: 11. The germline V gene encodes CDR1 SGHTA and CDR2 FQGNSA. The CDR3 loop is CASSFDRGSRQPQYF. The CDR3 DNA sequence: TGTGCCAGCAGCTTCGACAGGGGGAGTAGGCAGCCCCAGTACTTC.

This clonotype was counted a single time. A read error is possible here, since a much larger clone lies one base away. V and J are TRBV6-5 and TRBJ2-2; TRBD1 might be the D (7 bases). Trimming cost V 9 bases and J 6 bases, with 17 bases left between them. From germline, CDR1 is MNHEY and CDR2 SVGAGI. The CDR3 consists of 14 residues. DNA for the CDR3: TGTGCCAGTATCAGGGGGGATTTCGCCGGGGAGCTGTTTTTT. Translating gives CASIRGDFAGELFF.

For this clonotype: A read error may explain this, as a much larger clone is one base away. The rearrangement joins TRBV9 to TRBJ2-5, with D perhaps matching TRBD1 or TRBD2 (5 bases each). The CDR3 is 14 amino acids. Germline loops: CDR1 SGDLS, CDR2 YYNGEE. Trimming removed 2 bases from V and 5 bases from J, with 13 bases in between. The CDR3 is CASSVLGWGETQYF. CDR3 nucleotide sequence: TGTGCCAGCAGCGTTTTAGGGTGGGGGGAGACCCAGTACTTC.

This clonotype was counted ten times or more. This rearrangement joins TRBV12-3 or TRBV12-4 to TRBJ1-2; no clear D gene. This CDR3 contains 13 residues. The ends were cut back, 5 bases at V and 0 bases at J, with 7 bases in the middle. The CDR3 DNA is TGTGCCAGCAGTCGGCTAGCTAACTATGGCTACACCTTC. Translation: CASSRLANYGYTF.